This passage covers 22 T cell receptor beta chains from one sample sequenced in a study of blood T cells in healthy people across ages. Primed by a sample-barcoded 5' primer and a J-beta primer mix, a second PCR proceeded for about 6 to 11 cycles. In TCRdb, the 5' RACE reads were re-called with MiXCR into one record per CDR3 protein. In the table there are some 1.5 million distinct CDR3 sequences, roughly 27% of which are singletons. The sample taken for sequencing was blood. The receptors were gathered from a woman aged 30 to 39 in good health.

In this sample, this clonotype turned up many times. The gene calls are TRBV7-2 and TRBJ1-2; possible D gene TRBD1, 6 bases. V lost 5 bases and J 6 bases, leaving 19 bases between the germline ends. The CDR3 spans 15 residues. Germline V gene lookup returns CDR1 SGHTA and CDR2 FQGNSA. For the CDR3, the DNA is TGTGCCAGCAGCGTAAGACAGGCGACTCTTAATGGCTACACCTTC. Translated: CASSVRQATLNGYTF.

In this sample, this clonotype turned up many times. The rearrangement uses TRBV7-3 and TRBJ1-1; D uncertain. The germline gives CDR1 SGHTA, CDR2 FQGTGA. There are 14 residues in the CDR3. The V gene lost 5 bases and the J gene lost 1 base, with 11 bases spanning the gap. Here the CDR3 reads CASSPGHSNTEAFF. The CDR3 bases are TGTGCCAGCAGCCCTGGGCACTCGAACACTGAAGCTTTCTTT.

This clonotype was counted between two and nine times. This chain links TRBV28 with TRBJ1-1; 8 bases line up with TRBD1. V lost 4 bases and J lost 5; bases outside the gene matches: 6. Germline CDR1 reads MDHEN; CDR2 reads SYDVKM. The length of the CDR3 is 14 residues. CDR3 in amino acids: CASSYTGGRTEAFF. As DNA, the CDR3 is TGTGCCAGCAGTTATACAGGGGGAAGGACTGAAGCTTTCTTT.

V gene TRBV7-2 combines with J gene TRBJ2-1; D remains ambiguous. Deletions cut 1 base from V and 12 bases from J, with 7 bases between. The germline V gene has CDR1 SGHTA and CDR2 FQGNSA. The CDR3 spans 11 residues. CDR3 residues: CASSLGATQFF. DNA of the CDR3: TGTGCCAGCAGCTTAGGGGCCACGCAGTTCTTC.

In its sample, this clonotype was seen a few times. The J gene is TRBJ1-5, the V gene TRBV24-1, with D unclear. The germline CDR1 and CDR2 sequences are KGHDR and SFDVKD. This CDR3 is built from 14 residues. Trimming took off 3 bases at V and 3 bases at J, with 8 bases between the two ends. This CDR3 is CATSDPRTNQPQHF. The CDR3 DNA is TGTGCCACCAGTGATCCCCGGACCAATCAGCCCCAGCATTTT.

This clonotype has a handful of counts. The chain employs TRBV5-1 and TRBJ1-2; D uncertain. The CDR3 spans 14 residues. Germline CDR1 and CDR2: SGHRS and YFSETQ. V was shortened by 0 bases and J by 1 base, with 7 bases between the two germline ends. The CDR3 nucleotides read TGCGCCAGCAGCTTGGACAGTGTTAACTATGGCTACACCTTC. The encoded protein is CASSLDSVNYGYTF. Using reference TRBV5-1 and TRBJ1-2 for the parts outside the CDR3, the full variable domain is KAGVTQTPRYLIKTRGQQVTLSCSPISGHRSVSWYQQTPGQGLQFLFEYFSETQRNKGNFPGRFSGRQFSNSRSEMNVSTLELGDSALYLCASSLDSVNYGYTFGSGTRLTVV.

This sequence joins TRBV10-3 and TRBJ2-4, with 7 bases lining up with TRBD2. The J call is uncertain, as TRBJ2-5 better fits the DNA end. The CDR3 is made up of 13 amino acids. Germline values: CDR1 ENHRY, CDR2 SYGVKD. The CDR3 nucleotides read TGTGCCGCCCTCCCCGGCGGGAGAGAGACCCAGTACTTC. Residues: CAALPGGRETQYF.

In its sample, this clonotype was seen a few times. The rearrangement joins TRBV5-1 to TRBJ2-3, with 7 bases that match TRBD2. This CDR3 comprises 15 residues. V lost 0 bases and J lost 3; bases outside the gene matches: 4. Germline values: CDR1 SGHRS, CDR2 YFSETQ. In nucleotides, the CDR3 is TGCGCCAGCAGCTTGGGGCTAGCGGAGACAGATACGCAGTATTTT. It specifies CASSLGLAETDTQYF. The whole variable domain, filled in from reference TRBV5-1 and TRBJ2-3, reads KAGVTQTPRYLIKTRGQQVTLSCSPISGHRSVSWYQQTPGQGLQFLFEYFSETQRNKGNFPGRFSGRQFSNSRSEMNVSTLELGDSALYLCASSLGLAETDTQYFGPGTRLTVL.

The V call is TRBV7-2, the J call TRBJ2-5, with D possibly TRBD2 on 6 matching bases. With 3 bases removed from V and 1 base from J, the gap between germline ends came to 18 bases. Looked up from germline, CDR1 is SGHTA and CDR2 is FQGNSA. The CDR3 has 17 residues. The CDR3 is CASSLRTRGTLQETQYF. As DNA, the CDR3 is TGTGCCAGCAGCTTGAGGACTCGCGGGACTCTCCAAGAGACCCAGTACTTC.

The rearrangement links TRBV7-3 to TRBJ1-1; tentatively, D is TRBD1 (5 bases). There are 14 residues in the CDR3. Trimming cost V 3 bases and J 1 base, with 9 bases left between them. CDR1 is SGHTA and CDR2 is FQGTGA in the germline V gene. CDR3 region: CASSLDTKNTEAFF. CDR3 coding DNA: TGTGCCAGCAGCTTGGACACTAAGAACACTGAAGCTTTCTTT. The full variable domain, its missing parts supplied by reference TRBV7-3 and TRBJ1-1, is GAGVSQTPSNKVTEKGKYVELRCDPISGHTALYWYRQSLGQGPEFLIYFQGTGAADDSGLPNDRFFAVRPEGSVSTLKIQRTERGDSAVYLCASSLDTKNTEAFFGQGTRLTVV.

The rearrangement joins TRBV13 to TRBJ2-1; TRBD1 agrees at 7 bases. The CDR3 extends over 15 amino acids. With 5 bases clipped from V and 6 bases from J, the junction kept 10 bases outside the gene matches. Germline assignment: CDR1 PRHDT and CDR2 FYEKMQ (reference sequence). CDR3 loop: CASSPGVGGLNEQFF. In nucleotides, the CDR3 is TGTGCCAGCAGCCCCGGGGTAGGGGGCCTCAATGAGCAGTTCTTC.

This CDR3 reads CASSASSAETQYF. The CDR3, as DNA: TGCGCCAGCAGCGCAAGTAGTGCGGAGACCCAGTACTTC. The chain uses TRBV4-3 and TRBJ2-5; D remains unclear. The CDR3 spans 13 residues. Germline CDR1 LGHNA, CDR2 YSLEER. V was clipped by 5 bases and J by 5 bases, with 12 bases between them.

The V gene is TRBV20-1, the J gene TRBJ2-4, with 8 bases lining up with TRBD2. Germline values: CDR1 DFQATT, CDR2 SNEGSKA (reference sequence). CDR3 length: 12 amino acids. Trimming at V came to 3 bases and at J to 9 bases, leaving 4 bases not matched to a gene. CDR3 in DNA: TGCAGTGCTAGCTCGGGGGGGGGCATTCAGTACTTC. Protein product: CSASSGGGIQYF.

The genes are TRBV5-1 and TRBJ1-6; possibly TRBD1 for D (5 bases). The V end was cut by 7 bases, the J end by 10 bases, with 15 bases between. The length of the CDR3 is 13 residues. CDR1 SGHRS and CDR2 YFSETQ come from the germline V gene. The DNA of the CDR3 is TGCGCCAGCCACCGGGACTCCAACTCACCCCTCCACTTT. It specifies CASHRDSNSPLHF. Full variable domain (outside the CDR3, taken from reference TRBV5-1 and TRBJ1-6): KAGVTQTPRYLIKTRGQQVTLSCSPISGHRSVSWYQQTPGQGLQFLFEYFSETQRNKGNFPGRFSGRQFSNSRSEMNVSTLELGDSALYLCASHRDSNSPLHFGNGTRLTVT.

The chain combines TRBV11-2 with TRBJ1-4; D gene ambiguous. Trimming removed 5 bases at V and 4 bases at J, with 17 bases between. CDR3 length: 16 amino acids. Germline V lookup: CDR1 SGHAT, CDR2 FQNNGV. The CDR3 DNA reads as TGTGCCAGCAGCCCCCCTGAGGGTGTATTTAATGAAAAACTGTTTTTT. It yields the protein CASSPPEGVFNEKLFF. The full variable domain, completed using reference TRBV11-2 and TRBJ1-4, is EAGVAQSPRYKIIEKRQSVAFWCNPISGHATLYWYQQILGQGPKLLIQFQNNGVVDDSQLPKDRFSAERLKGVDSTLKIQPAKLEDSAVYLCASSPPEGVFNEKLFFGSGTQLSVL.

This clonotype has a handful of counts. V is TRBV7-2 and J is TRBJ2-1; TRBD1 aligns across 7 bases. The CDR3 loop spans 13 amino acids. Germline V gene data show CDR1 as SGHTA and CDR2 as FQGNSA. With 5 bases clipped from V and 9 bases from J, the junction kept 7 bases outside the gene matches. CDR3 in DNA: TGTGCCAGCAGCGCCAACAGGGGTTTTGAGCAGTTCTTC. The encoded protein is CASSANRGFEQFF. Complete variable domain (other parts from reference TRBV7-2 and TRBJ2-1): GAGVSQSPSNKVTEKGKDVELRCDPISGHTALYWYRQSLGQGLEFLIYFQGNSAPDKSGLPSDRFSAERTGGSVSTLTIQRTQQEDSAVYLCASSANRGFEQFFGPGTRLTVL.

This chain links TRBV12-3 or TRBV12-4 with TRBJ2-6; no firm D call. V lost 6 bases and J 4 bases, leaving 13 bases between the germline ends. The CDR3 totals 15 residues. The CDR3 sequence is CASSRPQSGANVLTF. The CDR3 nucleotides read TGTGCCAGCAGCCGTCCCCAGTCCGGGGCCAACGTCCTGACTTTC.

At least ten counts were recorded for this clonotype. The chain combines TRBV20-1 with TRBJ2-1, with 7 bases matching TRBD2. V dropped 6 bases and J dropped 9; count of bases not matched to a gene: 17. The CDR3 is made up of 15 amino acids. CDR1 and CDR2 from the germline V gene are DFQATT and SNEGSKA (reference sequence). CDR3: CSASASEGLKFEQFF. The CDR3 nucleotides are TGCAGTGCGAGCGCCTCGGAGGGACTAAAGTTTGAGCAGTTCTTC.

V gene TRBV29-1 combines with J gene TRBJ1-3; D is unresolved. CDR1 is SQVTM and CDR2 is ANQGSEA in the germline V gene. The CDR3 has 14 amino acids. V was clipped by 6 bases and J by 4 bases, with 16 bases between them. CDR3 sequence: CSVAQTVGGNTIYF. In DNA form, the CDR3 reads TGCAGCGTCGCCCAAACAGTAGGCGGAAACACCATATATTTT.

CDR3 residues: CASSNTGLADNEQFF. The CDR3 DNA reads TGTGCCAGCAGCAACACAGGGTTGGCTGACAATGAGCAGTTCTTC. The V gene is TRBV7-9, the J gene TRBJ2-1, with D tentatively TRBD1 (6 bases). The V and J ends lost 5 bases and 5 bases respectively, with 16 bases between them. Germline-derived CDR1 and CDR2 are SEHNR and FQNEAQ (reference sequence). CDR3 size: 15 residues.

With regard to this clonotype: The CDR3 end shows no conserved phenylalanine or tryptophan, and so a read error is likely. The chain carries TRBV4-3 and TRBJ1-6; D remains ambiguous. Germline CDR1 reads LGHNA; CDR2 reads YSLEER. The CDR3 sequence is 14 residues long. The germline V and J ends were trimmed by 0 bases and 6 bases, with 6 bases remaining between them. CDR3 bases: TGCGCCAGCAGCCAAGACAGAGTTAATTCACCCCTCCACGTT. Its protein product is CASSQDRVNSPLHV.

This clonotype was counted ten times or more. V and J are TRBV20-1 and TRBJ2-5; D may match TRBD1 or TRBD2 (5 bases each). V gave up 3 bases and J gave up 11 bases, with 19 bases separating them. The CDR3 length is 13 residues. CDR1 is DFQATT and CDR2 is SNEGSKA in the germline V gene (reference sequence). CDR3 nucleotide sequence: TGCAGTGCTAGGAGGCAGGGCCGTTGGGAGCAGTACTTC. Protein: CSARRQGRWEQYF.